This T cell receptor beta chain was obtained from a study of cytomegalovirus exposure and HLA in healthy donors. Findings and limits, study-wide: Sequencing had likely introduced a cluster of highly shared sequence variants as an artifact. The study listed roughly 160 cytomegalovirus-associated TCR beta chains. Being productive about 87% or about 30% of the time was typical of most TCR beta V segments in an earlier analysis.

Points on this clone: What it recognizes is unknown.

This CDR3 region has 11 residues. The V gene lost 5 bases and the J gene lost 6 bases, with 6 bases spanning the gap. Germline V lookup: CDR1 KGHSH, CDR2 LQKENI. It was with 60 Vbeta and 13 Jbeta primers that the PCR ran. TCRdb keeps only in-frame clones here, not all; method: immunoSEQ multiplex PCR. The table lists some 220,000 clones, approximately 90% of them singletons. The clonotype originates from a woman under 30 in good health and CMV-seronegative. The chain combines TRBV18 with TRBJ2-3; no clear D gene. The material sequenced was PBMCs. This chain's CDR3 is CASSSGDTQYF. CDR3 DNA: TGTGCCAGCTCATCCGGTGATACGCAGTATTTT.